Reported below is one T cell receptor beta chain. The antigen is undetermined. The sample originates from a study of cytomegalovirus exposure and HLA in healthy donors. Study outcomes and limitations: Reportedly, cytomegalovirus status was diagnosed with high sensitivity and specificity. Despite most TCR sequences being rare, some public TCRs occurred in many donors. Listed as cytomegalovirus-associated were over 150 TCR beta chains.

Assay used: immunoSEQ multiplex PCR; TCRdb lists only in-frame clones, some missing. The repertoire holds over 120,000 clones, about 91% seen once, with less than 5.5% in the top ten. Germline CDR1 and CDR2: KGHSH and LQKENI. CDR3 length: 14 residues. V was shortened by 1 base and J by 0 bases, with 7 bases between the two germline ends. Sample: PBMCs. The chain is built from TRBV18 and TRBJ2-7; TRBD1 is a possible D gene (6 bases). The receptor was derived from a man aged 18 to 35 in good health and CMV-seropositive. The CDR3 sequence: CASSPRGRSYEQYF. The CDR3 DNA reads TGTGCCAGCTCACCACGGGGGCGCTCCTACGAGCAGTACTTC.